This T cell receptor (beta chain) stems from a study of T cells in Graves' hyperthyroidism and ophthalmopathy (dated by TCRdb to about 2019). In the study overall: To identify distinguishing TCR V-J signatures, a discovery cohort of about 95 patients was used, comprising fewer than 45 with Graves' ophthalmopathy and approximately 57 with stable Graves' hyperthyroidism. Thyroid tissue and blood T-cell repertoires from roughly 6 Graves' hyperthyroidism patients were also compared in the study. The paper describes TCR Vbeta CDR3 sequencing of 140 or so peripheral blood samples, made up of 43 ophthalmopathy patients, 70 to 75 hyperthyroidism patients and 17 progressor patients. The approximately 98 discovery patients were randomly divided into training and test sets at a 7:3 ratio. Prospective prediction of ophthalmopathy was tested in an independent validation cohort consisting of fewer than 20 hyperthyroidism patients and more than 15 patients who later progressed to ophthalmopathy. After blood sampling, hyperthyroidism patients were treated with methimazole at a starting dose of 30 mg daily, and ophthalmopathy patients were treated with high-dose intravenous methylprednisolone.

In the case of this clonotype: It has no known antigen specificity. Base qualities are not recorded, but no much larger clone differs from it by a single base.

A patient counted as having stable Graves' hyperthyroidism if no progression to ophthalmopathy occurred over 18 months of follow-up. Hyperthyroidism patients were newly diagnosed, had a disease duration of under 2 months, and were aged 18 to 65 years. The study excluded patients with uncontrolled infections, other autoimmune diseases, pregnancy or lactation. Clinical symptoms, serum thyroxine and TRAb, thyroid ultrasound, and orbital computed tomography formed the basis for the diagnoses. Total RNA was extracted using Trizol reagent, and RNA quality was assessed on an Agilent 2100 Bioanalyzer. Here is what the overall study found, with its caveats: A 13 V-J signature model separated ophthalmopathy from stable hyperthyroidism, with 87.88% sensitivity and 81.08% specificity in cross-validation and 80%/75% in testing. Most expanded thyroid clonotypes (frequency above 0.001) were also found in blood, which suggests that blood repertoires may mirror thyroid immune responses. In validation, the model predicted progression to ophthalmopathy with roughly 66% sensitivity and 72% to 75% specificity, a median of around 6.6 months before onset. No statistical method was used to fix the sample size in advance, and group allocation was not hidden from the investigators.

TCR beta CDR3 regions were amplified from RNA transcripts. The TCR CDR3 was subjected to a first round of RT-PCR using the HTBI primer set and the Qiagen OneStep RT-PCR kit. Libraries were constructed in a second round of multiplex PCR, after which size selection and purification were carried out. Paired-end sequencing of the libraries was performed with 100 bp reads on an Illumina HiSeq2000. The paper's processing steps were these. SOAPnuke was used to process the raw data, throwing out any read that contained adapters or uncalled bases, had a mean Phred below 15, or lacked an exact constant-primer or identifier match. COPE v1.2.5 was used to merge high-quality paired reads, and clonotypes were defined as unique nucleotide sequences. MiTCR v1.1 was used to align clonotypes to the IMGT TRBV, TRBD and TRBJ reference segments. Only V-J combinations with frequency above 0.0001, covering 99% to 99.2% of repertoires, were analysed. The TCS score was defined as F50 (clonal expansion) divided by E x V (chaos), with BLOSUM62-based TCRdist calculated between CDR3 peptides within each V-J. Welch's t-statistics and random forest reduced roughly 500 V-J features to under 15, which were used in a naive Bayes classifier (R e1071). TCRdb reprocessed the public reads (quality trimming at Q25 with fastp, clone calling with MiXCR) and kept in-frame beta chains. CDR3 protein duplicates are merged, each entry listing the most common genes and DNA. The authors' filters were not applied to this entry. The sample profile shows approximately 590,000 distinct CDR3 sequences; approximately 44% of them were found once. About 7.9% of the sample belongs to the ten largest clones.

The source is a woman aged 18-29 years with Graves' hyperthyroidism. Donor details come from another sample of the same person, matched by shared clones. The material sequenced was peripheral blood or thyroid tissue (not recorded which).

The CDR3 protein is CASSLEVLTF. The DNA is as follows: TGCGCCAGCAGCTTGGAGGTCCTGACTTTC. In this chain, TRBV5-1 is recombined with TRBJ2-6; the D gene assignment is ambiguous. V is clipped by 0 bases and J by 13 bases, and the sequence between their germline boundaries is 2 bases long. CDR1 and CDR2, looked up from the germline V gene, are SGHRS and YFSETQ. Measured from the cysteine to the phenylalanine, the CDR3 is 10 residues long. The sequence is cut down to CDR3 DNA, 30 bases in frame from base 1. Extended through the reference TRBV5-1 and TRBJ2-6 proteins, this CDR3 yields the full variable domain: KAGVTQTPRYLIKTRGQQVTLSCSPISGHRSVSWYQQTPGQGLQFLFEYFSETQRNKGNFPGRFSGRQFSNSRSEMNVSTLELGDSALYLCASSLEVLTFGAGSRLTVL.